A selection of T cell receptor beta chains follows, all from one sample in a study of blood T cell repertoires in COVID-19. Sequencing was performed with immunoSEQ multiplex PCR; in TCRdb, only in-frame clones are kept and a portion is missing. Among 230,000 or so clones listed, around 88% were seen once. The material sequenced was PBMCs or T cells enriched from blood (not recorded which). The receptors originated from a woman aged 45-60 years with acute COVID-19. CDR3s include the opening cysteine and the closing phenylalanine or tryptophan. A D gene is named only where the DNA matches it firmly. A clone size is listed for some rows: how often the clone was seen (once, few, many), or a class if it is expanded.

TGTGCCAGCAGCCCGACAGGGGCTAAGGTCAGTGGGCAGTTCTTC CASSPTGAKVSGQFF TRBJ2-1 TRBV27 once TRBD1
TGCGCCAGCAGCGTCAACAGGGGGCGGTTGACCTATGGCTACACCTTC CASSVNRGRLTYGYTF TRBJ1-2 TRBV5-1 NA TRBD1
TGTGCCAGCAGCTTACTGTTAGCGGGAGTTGATGAGCAGTTCTTC CASSLLLAGVDEQFF TRBJ2-1 TRBV11-2 few TRBD2
TGCGCCAGCAGCCAAGAGACGGCTAGCGGGAGCTACGAGCAGTACTTC CASSQETASGSYEQYF TRBJ2-7 TRBV4-1 NA TRBD2
TGTGCCAGCAGTGAAACGCGGGGAAGTTCACCCCTCCACTTT CASSETRGSSPLHF TRBJ1-6 TRBV6-1 NA NA
TGTGCCAGCGGGTTAGGGGGGGCGCAGTACTTC CASGLGGAQYF TRBJ2-7 TRBV27 NA NA
TGTGCCAGCTCACGGGACCAGTTACAGGGGGCCACTCAGCCCCAGCATTTT CASSRDQLQGATQPQHF TRBJ1-5 TRBV18 NA TRBD1
TGTGCCAGCAGCGAAGAGGGACAGCCTTCGGGGCAGTTCTTC CASSEEGQPSGQFF TRBJ2-1 TRBV9 NA TRBD1
TGTGCCAGCAGTTTTGGACCTGGTAAGGGGCTATGGAACACTGAAGCTTTCTTT CASSFGPGKGLWNTEAFF TRBJ1-1 TRBV28 NA NA
TGTGCCAGCTCCGGGACAGGGTGGCGCGAGCAGTACTTC CASSGTGWREQYF TRBJ2-7 TRBV28 NA TRBD1
TGCAGCGTGGGGGGACAGACAAGAATGAACACTGAAGCTTTCTTT CSVGGQTRMNTEAFF TRBJ1-1 TRBV29-1 NA TRBD1
TGTGCCAGCAGCGGGACATACGCTAATTCACCCCTCCACTTT CASSGTYANSPLHF TRBJ1-6 TRBV5-6 NA NA
TGTGCCATCAGTGTCCGTCCGGGAGATTCACCCCTCCACTTT CAISVRPGDSPLHF TRBJ1-6 TRBV10-3 NA NA
TGCGCCAGCAGCCCCGGGACAGGAGCAACCTACGAGCAGTACTTC CASSPGTGATYEQYF TRBJ2-7 TRBV5-1 NA TRBD1
TGTGCCAGCAGTTACTCGGCAGGGGGAAATTCACCCCTCCACTTT CASSYSAGGNSPLHF TRBJ1-6 TRBV6-5 NA TRBD1
TGCGCCAGCAGGGATGGGACTAGCGGAAACTACGAGCAGTACTTC CASRDGTSGNYEQYF TRBJ2-7 TRBV5-1 few TRBD2
TGTGCCAGCAGCTTGGCCGCAGGGGACTCACCCCTCCACTTT CASSLAAGDSPLHF TRBJ1-6 TRBV5-4 NA NA
TGTGCCAGCAGCGGGGGGACAGGGAGACCCTACGAGCAGTACTTC CASSGGTGRPYEQYF TRBJ2-7 TRBV11-2 NA TRBD1
TGCGCCAGCAGCGGGGGACAGCCACAAGAGACCCAGTACTTC CASSGGQPQETQYF TRBJ2-5 TRBV5-1 NA TRBD1
TGTGCCACAAAAGTGGGGGAGGCTGGGGCCAACGTCCTGACTTTC CATKVGEAGANVLTF TRBJ2-6 TRBV28 NA NA
TGTGCCAGCAGGCCGGGACTAGCGGGAGGGAGGGAGACCCAGTACTTC CASRPGLAGGRETQYF TRBJ2-5 TRBV2 NA TRBD2
TGTGCCTCGGGTAGGCTACAAGAGACCCAGTACTTC CASGRLQETQYF TRBJ2-5 TRBV2 once NA
TGCGCCAGCAGCTTGGTTAGACAGAACACTGAAGCTTTCTTT CASSLVRQNTEAFF TRBJ1-1 TRBV5-1 NA NA
TGTGCCAGCAGTTTGGGACAGGGGGTCTATGGCTACACCTTC CASSLGQGVYGYTF TRBJ1-2 TRBV27 NA TRBD1
TGTGCCAGCTCACCCCCTCTGAGCTCCTACAATGAGCAGTTCTTC CASSPPLSSYNEQFF TRBJ2-1 TRBV18 NA NA
TGTGCCAGCAGTCTGTTGCAGGGCACTGAAGCTTTCTTT CASSLLQGTEAFF TRBJ1-1 TRBV6-5 NA NA
TGCGCCAGCAGCCCTCCTCTCAGGGGTCCAGGGGCCAACGTCCTGACTTTC CASSPPLRGPGANVLTF TRBJ2-6 TRBV4-1 NA NA
TGTGCCAGCAGCACCTCCCTTAACAGGGAACAAGAGACCCAGTACTTC CASSTSLNREQETQYF TRBJ2-5 TRBV3-1/TRBV3-2 NA NA
TGTGCCAGCAGCTCCGCAACAGGGCACACCGGGGAGCTGTTTTTT CASSSATGHTGELFF TRBJ2-2 TRBV11-3 NA NA
TGTGCCATCAGACCTACGGGGGAGGCCCTCTCTGGAAACACCATATATTTT CAIRPTGEALSGNTIYF TRBJ1-3 TRBV10-3 NA NA
TGTGCCAGTAGTGATAGCGGGAAGGATACAGATACGCAGTATTTT CASSDSGKDTDTQYF TRBJ2-3 TRBV19 few TRBD2
TGTGCCAGCAGCCAACAGGTGGCGGGGGAAAAACTGTTTTTT CASSQQVAGEKLFF TRBJ1-4 TRBV3-1/TRBV3-2 once NA
TGTGCCAGCAGCTTAGTCTCGGTCACTACAGGGGAGCAGTACTTC CASSLVSVTTGEQYF TRBJ2-7 TRBV7-2 NA NA
TGTGCCAGCAGCCGCAGACAGATCAATGAGCAGTTCTTC CASSRRQINEQFF TRBJ2-1 TRBV14 NA NA
TGCGCCAGCAGCTTTACAAGGAGCTCCTATAATTCACCCCTCCACTTT CASSFTRSSYNSPLHF TRBJ1-6 TRBV5-1 NA NA
TGTGCCAGCAGCCTTAAACCAGGGGGTATGACTGAAGCTTTCTTT CASSLKPGGMTEAFF TRBJ1-1 TRBV7-2 few TRBD1
TGCAGTGCTAGTACCGGTCACAGGGACTACACCTTC CSASTGHRDYTF TRBJ1-2 TRBV20-1 few NA
TGTGCCAGCTCACCGGGGACGGGACTGACTAACACTGAAGCTTTCTTT CASSPGTGLTNTEAFF TRBJ1-1 TRBV18 NA NA
TGTGCCACCAAATGGAGGGGTACCGGGGAGCTGTTTTTT CATKWRGTGELFF TRBJ2-2 TRBV28 few NA
TGTGCCAGCAGGCACAGGGTAACTAATGAAAAACTGTTTTTT CASRHRVTNEKLFF TRBJ1-4 TRBV28 NA NA
TGCGCCAGCAGCCTTCTCTTGGACACTAACTACGGCTACACCTTC CASSLLLDTNYGYTF TRBJ1-2 TRBV4-1 NA NA
TGTGCCAGCAGTCCGCCTCCCCTAACTAGTCCACGTGAGCAGTTCTTC CASSPPPLTSPREQFF TRBJ2-1 TRBV28 once NA
TGTGCCAGCAGCGTAGGGGCCCTACAAGAGACCCAGTACTTC CASSVGALQETQYF TRBJ2-5 TRBV9 NA NA
TGCGCCAGCAGCTTGGCCGACATCTACGAGCAGTACTTC CASSLADIYEQYF TRBJ2-7 TRBV5-1 NA NA